This T cell receptor beta chain was sequenced during a study of beta chain features in type 1 diabetes. Expressed TCRB transcripts were sequenced, since all the RNA that had been isolated was reverse transcribed. TCRdb's copy holds only in-frame clones and misses some; the assay was immunoSEQ multiplex PCR. Of 38,000 or so clones in the sample, roughly 67% were seen once. This clone was seen a few times. The CDR3 is made up of 14 amino acids. Germline loops: CDR1 SGHTA, CDR2 FQGTGA. V shed 1 base and J shed 2 bases, with 6 bases lying between them. The chain recombines TRBV7-3 with TRBJ2-1; D gene ambiguous. The sequencing input was Tregs from blood. The TCR was taken from a woman in her twenties or thirties in good health. The CDR3 loop reads CASSLMAAYNEQFF. CDR3 in DNA: TGTGCCAGCAGCTTAATGGCTGCCTACAATGAGCAGTTCTTC. The entire variable domain, with the rest obtained from reference TRBV7-3 and TRBJ2-1, is as follows: GAGVSQTPSNKVTEKGKYVELRCDPISGHTALYWYRQSLGQGPEFLIYFQGTGAADDSGLPNDRFFAVRPEGSVSTLKIQRTERGDSAVYLCASSLMAAYNEQFFGPGTRLTVL.